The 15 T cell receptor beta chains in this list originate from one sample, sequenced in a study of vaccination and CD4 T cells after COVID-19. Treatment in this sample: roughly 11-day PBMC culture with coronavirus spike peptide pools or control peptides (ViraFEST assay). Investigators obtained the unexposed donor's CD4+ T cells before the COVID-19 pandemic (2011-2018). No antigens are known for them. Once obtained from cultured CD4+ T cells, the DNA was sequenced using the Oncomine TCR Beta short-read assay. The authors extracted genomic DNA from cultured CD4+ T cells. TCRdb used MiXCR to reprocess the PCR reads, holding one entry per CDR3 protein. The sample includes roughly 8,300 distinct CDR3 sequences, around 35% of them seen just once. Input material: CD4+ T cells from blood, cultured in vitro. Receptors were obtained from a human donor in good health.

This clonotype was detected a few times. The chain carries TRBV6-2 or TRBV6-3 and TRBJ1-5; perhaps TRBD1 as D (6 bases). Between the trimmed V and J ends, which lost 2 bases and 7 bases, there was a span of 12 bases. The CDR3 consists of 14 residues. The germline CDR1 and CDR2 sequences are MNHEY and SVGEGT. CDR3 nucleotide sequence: TGTGCCAGCAGTTACGGAGGGGGTGGCCAGCCCCAGCATTTT. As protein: CASSYGGGGQPQHF.

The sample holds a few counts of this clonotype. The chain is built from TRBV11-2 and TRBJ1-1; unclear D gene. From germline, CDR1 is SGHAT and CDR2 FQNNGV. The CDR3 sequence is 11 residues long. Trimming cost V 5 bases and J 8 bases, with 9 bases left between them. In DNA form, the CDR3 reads TGTGCCAGCAGCGTGTACAGAGAAGCTTTCTTT. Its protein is CASSVYREAFF.

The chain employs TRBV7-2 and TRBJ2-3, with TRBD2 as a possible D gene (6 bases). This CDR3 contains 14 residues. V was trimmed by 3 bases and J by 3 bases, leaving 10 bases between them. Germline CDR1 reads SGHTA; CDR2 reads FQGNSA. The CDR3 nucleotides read TGTGCCAGCAGCTTGGGCGGGATTACAGATACGCAGTATTTT. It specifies CASSLGGITDTQYF.

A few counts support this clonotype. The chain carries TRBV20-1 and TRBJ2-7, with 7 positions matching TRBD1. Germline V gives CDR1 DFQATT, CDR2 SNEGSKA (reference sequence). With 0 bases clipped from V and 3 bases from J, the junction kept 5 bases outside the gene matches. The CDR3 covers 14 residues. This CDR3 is CSARDRDSFYEQYF. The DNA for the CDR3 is TGCAGTGCTAGAGATCGGGACAGTTTCTACGAGCAGTACTTC.

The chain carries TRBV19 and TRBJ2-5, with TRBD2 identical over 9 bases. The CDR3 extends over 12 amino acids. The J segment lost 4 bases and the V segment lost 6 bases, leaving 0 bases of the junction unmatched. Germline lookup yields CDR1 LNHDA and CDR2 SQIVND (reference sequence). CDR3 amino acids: CASRLAGETQYF. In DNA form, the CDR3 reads TGTGCCAGTAGACTAGCGGGAGAGACCCAGTACTTC.

The CDR3 sequence is CASSFGSGDNNEQFF. As DNA, the CDR3 is TGTGCCAGCAGCTTCGGGAGCGGAGATAACAATGAGCAGTTCTTC. J is TRBJ2-1 and V is TRBV7-3; tentative D call: TRBD2 (6 bases). Per the germline V gene, CDR1 is SGHTA and CDR2 is FQGTGA. V shed 3 bases and J shed 5 bases, with 14 bases lying between them. The CDR3 contains 15 residues.

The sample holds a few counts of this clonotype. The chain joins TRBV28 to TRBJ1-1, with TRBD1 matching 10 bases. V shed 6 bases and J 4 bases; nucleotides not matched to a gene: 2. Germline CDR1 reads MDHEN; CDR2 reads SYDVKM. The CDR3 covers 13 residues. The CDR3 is CASRGDRGTEAFF. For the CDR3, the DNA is TGTGCCAGCAGGGGGGACAGGGGCACTGAAGCTTTCTTT.

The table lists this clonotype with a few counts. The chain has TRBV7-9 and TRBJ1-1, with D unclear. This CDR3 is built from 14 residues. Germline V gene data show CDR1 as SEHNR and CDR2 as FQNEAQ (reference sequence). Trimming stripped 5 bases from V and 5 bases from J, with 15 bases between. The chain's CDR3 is CASSGNPRGTEAFF. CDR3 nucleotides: TGTGCCAGCAGCGGCAACCCCCGAGGGACTGAAGCTTTCTTT.

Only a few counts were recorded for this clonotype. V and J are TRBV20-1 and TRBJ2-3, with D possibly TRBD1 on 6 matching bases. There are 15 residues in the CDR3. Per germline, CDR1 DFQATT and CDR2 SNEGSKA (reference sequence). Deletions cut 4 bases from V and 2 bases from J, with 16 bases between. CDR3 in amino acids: CSATYQGPFTDTQYF. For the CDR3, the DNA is TGCAGTGCTACCTATCAGGGGCCCTTCACAGATACGCAGTATTTT.

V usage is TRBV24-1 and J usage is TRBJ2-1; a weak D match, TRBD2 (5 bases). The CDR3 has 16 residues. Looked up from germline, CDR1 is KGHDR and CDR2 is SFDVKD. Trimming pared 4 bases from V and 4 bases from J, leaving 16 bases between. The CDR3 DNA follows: TGTGCCACCAGTGACGCGGACTCGGTTACTTACAATGAGCAGTTCTTC. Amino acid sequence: CATSDADSVTYNEQFF.

For the CDR3, the DNA is TGTGCCAGCAGTTTGAGCAGGGGGGATTCACCCCTCCACTTT. Amino acid sequence: CASSLSRGDSPLHF. This sequence joins TRBV12-3 or TRBV12-4 and TRBJ1-6; 7 nucleotides align to TRBD1. The trim removed 3 bases at V and 8 bases at J, leaving 4 bases unmatched. The CDR3 loop spans 14 amino acids.

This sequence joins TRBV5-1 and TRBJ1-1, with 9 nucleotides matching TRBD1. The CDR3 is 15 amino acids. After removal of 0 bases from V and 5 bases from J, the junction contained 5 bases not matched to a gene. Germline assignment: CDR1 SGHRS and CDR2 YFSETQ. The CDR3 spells CASSLEGQGLTEAFF. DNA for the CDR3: TGCGCCAGCAGCTTGGAGGGACAGGGACTTACTGAAGCTTTCTTT.

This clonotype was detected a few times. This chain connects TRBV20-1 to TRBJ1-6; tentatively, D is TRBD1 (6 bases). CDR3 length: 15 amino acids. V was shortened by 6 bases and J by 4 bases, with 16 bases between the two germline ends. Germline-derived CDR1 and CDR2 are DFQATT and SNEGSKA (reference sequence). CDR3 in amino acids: CSALPAGQYNSPLHF. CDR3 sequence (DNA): TGCAGTGCCCTCCCAGCCGGACAGTATAATTCACCCCTCCACTTT.

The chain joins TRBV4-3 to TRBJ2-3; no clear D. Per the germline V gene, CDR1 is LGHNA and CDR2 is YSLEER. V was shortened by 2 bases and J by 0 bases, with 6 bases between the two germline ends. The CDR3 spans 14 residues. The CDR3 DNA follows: TGCGCCAGCAGCCAACTAGTTAGCACAGATACGCAGTATTTT. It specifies CASSQLVSTDTQYF.

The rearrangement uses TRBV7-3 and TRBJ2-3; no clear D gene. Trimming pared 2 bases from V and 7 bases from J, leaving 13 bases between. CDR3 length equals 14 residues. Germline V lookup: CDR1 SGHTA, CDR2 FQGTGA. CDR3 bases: TGTGCCAGCAGCTTAGCTACCCTAGGGTATACGCAGTATTTT. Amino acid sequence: CASSLATLGYTQYF.